The TCR beta chain under discussion was sequenced for a study of blood T cell repertoires in COVID-19. In the study overall: Italy, Spain and the United States were the sources of the convalescent and acute COVID-19 samples. T cells, B-cell-depleted T cells, or PBMCs supplied cDNA or gDNA.

Original methodology: For nucleated cells, counts were estimated from reference gene primer amplification. TCRdb's copy holds only in-frame clones and misses some; the assay was immunoSEQ multiplex PCR. V and J calls and clone size follow that table, whereas D and trimming were derived from the DNA. The profile shows 45,000 to 65,000 clones, about 82% of them singletons. The CDR3 runs to 13 residues. Germline CDR1 is SGHRS and CDR2 is YFSETQ. The germline V and J ends were trimmed by 4 bases and 4 bases, with 12 bases remaining between them. This chain joins TRBV5-1 and TRBJ2-7, with D perhaps TRBD1 (6 bases). Sample: peripheral blood. This receptor was identified in an elderly man with active COVID-19. CDR3 in DNA: TGCGCCAGCAGCGTGACAGGTGGGTACGAGCAGTACTTC. Translated, it gives CASSVTGGYEQYF.